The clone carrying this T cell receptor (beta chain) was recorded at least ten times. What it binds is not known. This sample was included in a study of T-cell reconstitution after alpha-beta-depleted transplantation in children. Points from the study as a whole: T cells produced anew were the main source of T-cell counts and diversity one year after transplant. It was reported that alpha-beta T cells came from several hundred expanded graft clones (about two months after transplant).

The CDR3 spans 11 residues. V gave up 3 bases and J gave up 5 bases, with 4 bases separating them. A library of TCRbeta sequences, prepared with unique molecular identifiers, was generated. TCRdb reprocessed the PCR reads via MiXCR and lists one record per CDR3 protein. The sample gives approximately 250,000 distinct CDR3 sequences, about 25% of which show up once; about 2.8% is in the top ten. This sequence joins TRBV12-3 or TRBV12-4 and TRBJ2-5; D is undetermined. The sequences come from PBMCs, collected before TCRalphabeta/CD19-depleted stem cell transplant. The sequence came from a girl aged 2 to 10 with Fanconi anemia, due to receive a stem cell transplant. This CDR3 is CASSFTETQYF. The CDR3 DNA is TGTGCCAGCAGTTTTACGGAGACCCAGTACTTC.